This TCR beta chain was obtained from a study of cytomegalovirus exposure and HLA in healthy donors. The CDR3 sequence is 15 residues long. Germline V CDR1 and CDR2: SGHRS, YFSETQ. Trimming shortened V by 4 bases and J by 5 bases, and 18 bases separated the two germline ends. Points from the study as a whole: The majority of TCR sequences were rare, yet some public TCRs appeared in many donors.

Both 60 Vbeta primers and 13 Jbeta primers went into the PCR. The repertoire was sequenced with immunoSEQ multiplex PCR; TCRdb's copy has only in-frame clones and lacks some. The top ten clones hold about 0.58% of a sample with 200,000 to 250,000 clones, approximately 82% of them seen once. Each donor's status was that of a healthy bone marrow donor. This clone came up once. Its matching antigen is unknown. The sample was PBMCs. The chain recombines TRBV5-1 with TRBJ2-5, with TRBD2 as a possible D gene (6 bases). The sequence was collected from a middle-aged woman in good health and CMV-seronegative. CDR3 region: CASSPTNGGSETQYF. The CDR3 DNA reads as TGCGCCAGCAGCCCAACAAACGGGGGTTCGGAGACCCAGTACTTC.